The next 7 T cell receptor beta chains were all read from a single sample in a study of T-cell memory formation after mild COVID-19. TCRdb recomputed calls from the 5' RACE reads with MiXCR, one row per CDR3 protein. This table has hundreds of thousands of distinct CDR3 sequences, roughly 15% appearing once. The sequenced sample was PBMCs or a T cell subset sorted from them (not recorded which). The source of these receptors is a man aged 18 to 35 who had mild COVID-19 (a few samples of this study predate the infection). Cell type and time point are not known.

This clonotype was seen only a few times. J is TRBJ1-4 and V is TRBV24-1; D is ambiguous. The V end lost 4 bases, the J end lost 7 bases, and 18 bases lay between the germline ends. The germline V gene encodes CDR1 KGHDR and CDR2 SFDVKD. This CDR3 region has 16 residues. The CDR3 region is CATSDPDGAAFEKLFF. CDR3 coding DNA: TGTGCCACCAGTGACCCCGACGGCGCCGCCTTTGAAAAACTGTTTTTT.

The chain employs TRBV14 and TRBJ1-6; D is possibly TRBD1 (6 bases). Germline-derived CDR1 and CDR2 are SGHDN and FVKESK. This CDR3 contains 16 residues. V was trimmed by 1 base and J by 9 bases, leaving 16 bases between them. CDR3 nucleotide sequence: TGTGCCAGCAGCCAAGGGACAGCCCTCGGGAGTTCACCCCTCCACTTT. It specifies CASSQGTALGSSPLHF.

This clonotype was recorded a few times. The chain uses TRBV12-3 or TRBV12-4 and TRBJ2-7; 7 bases match TRBD2. The J segment lost 4 bases and the V segment lost 4 bases, leaving 10 bases of the junction unmatched. The CDR3 sequence is 15 residues long. The CDR3 sequence is CASSSTGEGRYEQYF. The CDR3 bases are TGTGCCAGCAGTTCTACGGGGGAGGGAAGATACGAGCAGTACTTC.

This chain uses TRBV7-8 with TRBJ1-6; D is undetermined. This CDR3 spans 13 amino acids. Germline lookup yields CDR1 SGHVS and CDR2 FQNEAQ. Trimming shortened V by 4 bases and J by 8 bases, and 9 bases separated the two germline ends. The CDR3 DNA follows: TGTGCCAGCAGCTCGCAGGCGGATTCACCCCTCCACTTT. This codes for CASSSQADSPLHF.

This clonotype was detected many times. V gene TRBV12-3 or TRBV12-4 combines with J gene TRBJ1-1; 7 nucleotides match TRBD1. CDR3 length equals 13 residues. V lost 4 bases, J lost 6 bases, and 5 bases stayed unmatched. Written as DNA, the CDR3 is TGTGCCAGCAGTTCCAGGGGGGTGGCTGAAGCTTTCTTT. This encodes CASSSRGVAEAFF.

The V call is TRBV4-3, the J call TRBJ1-2, with D possibly TRBD1 on 5 matching bases. Trimming shortened V by 0 bases and J by 4 bases, and 12 bases separated the two germline ends. The CDR3 loop spans 15 amino acids. The germline V gene encodes CDR1 LGHNA and CDR2 YSLEER. CDR3 DNA sequence: TGCGCCAGCAGCCAAGACGGGACTGGAGTCTATGGCTACACCTTC. It translates to CASSQDGTGVYGYTF.

The chain combines TRBV4-3 with TRBJ2-1; D is perhaps TRBD1 or TRBD2 (5 bases each). V was shortened by 3 bases and J by 0 bases, with 9 bases between the two germline ends. The CDR3 is made up of 15 amino acids. CDR1 and CDR2 from the germline V gene are LGHNA and YSLEER. The CDR3 DNA reads as TGCGCCAGCAGCCAGGGACCGAGCTCCTACAATGAGCAGTTCTTC. As protein: CASSQGPSSYNEQFF.